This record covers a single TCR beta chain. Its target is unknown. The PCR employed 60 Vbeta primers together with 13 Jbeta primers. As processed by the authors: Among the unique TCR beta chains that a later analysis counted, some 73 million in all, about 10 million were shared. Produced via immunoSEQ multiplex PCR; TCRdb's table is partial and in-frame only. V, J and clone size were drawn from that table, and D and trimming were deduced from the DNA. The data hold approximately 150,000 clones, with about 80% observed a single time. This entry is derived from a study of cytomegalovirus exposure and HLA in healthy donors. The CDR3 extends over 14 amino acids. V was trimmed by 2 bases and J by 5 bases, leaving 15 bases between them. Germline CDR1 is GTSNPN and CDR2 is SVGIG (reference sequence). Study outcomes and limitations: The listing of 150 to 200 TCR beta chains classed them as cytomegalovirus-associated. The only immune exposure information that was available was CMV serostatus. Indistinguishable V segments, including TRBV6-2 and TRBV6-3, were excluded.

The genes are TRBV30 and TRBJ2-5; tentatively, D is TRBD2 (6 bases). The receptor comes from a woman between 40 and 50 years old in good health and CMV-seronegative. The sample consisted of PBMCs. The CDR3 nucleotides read TGTGCCTGGAGTAAAATTAGCGGAGCGGAGACCCAGTACTTC. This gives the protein CAWSKISGAETQYF.